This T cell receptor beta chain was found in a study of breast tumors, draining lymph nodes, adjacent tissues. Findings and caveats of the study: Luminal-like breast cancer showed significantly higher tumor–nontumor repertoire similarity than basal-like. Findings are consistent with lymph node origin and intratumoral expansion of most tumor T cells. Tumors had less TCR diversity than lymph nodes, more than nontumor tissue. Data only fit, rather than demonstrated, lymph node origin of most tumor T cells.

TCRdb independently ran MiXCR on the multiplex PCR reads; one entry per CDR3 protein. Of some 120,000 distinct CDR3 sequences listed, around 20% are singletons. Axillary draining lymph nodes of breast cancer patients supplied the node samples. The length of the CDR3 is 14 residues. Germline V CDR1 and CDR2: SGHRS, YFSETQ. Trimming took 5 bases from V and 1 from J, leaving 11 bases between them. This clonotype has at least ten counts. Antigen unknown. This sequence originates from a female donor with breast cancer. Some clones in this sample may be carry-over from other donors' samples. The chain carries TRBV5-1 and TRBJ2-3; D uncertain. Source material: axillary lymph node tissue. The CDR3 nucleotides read TGCGCCAGCAGTGGGATTAGACGCACAGATACGCAGTATTTT. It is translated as CASSGIRRTDTQYF.